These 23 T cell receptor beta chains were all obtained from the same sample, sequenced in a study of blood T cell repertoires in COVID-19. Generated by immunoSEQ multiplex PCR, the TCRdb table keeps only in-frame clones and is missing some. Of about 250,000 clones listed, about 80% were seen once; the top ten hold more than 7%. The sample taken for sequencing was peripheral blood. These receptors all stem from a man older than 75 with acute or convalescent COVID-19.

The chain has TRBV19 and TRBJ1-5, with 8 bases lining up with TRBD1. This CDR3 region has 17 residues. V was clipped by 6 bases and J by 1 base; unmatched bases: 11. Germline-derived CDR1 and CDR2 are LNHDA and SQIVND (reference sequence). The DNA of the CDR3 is TGTGCCAGTAGGAGCGCGGCAGGGGGCCTGAGCAATCAGCCCCAGCATTTT. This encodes CASRSAAGGLSNQPQHF.

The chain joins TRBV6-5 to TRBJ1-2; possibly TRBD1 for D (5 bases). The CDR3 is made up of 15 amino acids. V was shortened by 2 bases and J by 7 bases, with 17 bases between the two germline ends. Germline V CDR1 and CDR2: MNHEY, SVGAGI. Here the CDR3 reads CASSYNGGVLGGYTF. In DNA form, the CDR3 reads TGTGCCAGCAGTTACAACGGGGGGGTATTAGGTGGCTACACCTTC.

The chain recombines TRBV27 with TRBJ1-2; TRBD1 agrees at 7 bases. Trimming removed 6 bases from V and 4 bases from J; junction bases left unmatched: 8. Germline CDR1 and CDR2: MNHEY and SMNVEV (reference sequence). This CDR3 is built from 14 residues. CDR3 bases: TGTGCCAGCAGCGATTTCAGGACAGGCTATGGCTACACCTTC. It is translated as CASSDFRTGYGYTF.

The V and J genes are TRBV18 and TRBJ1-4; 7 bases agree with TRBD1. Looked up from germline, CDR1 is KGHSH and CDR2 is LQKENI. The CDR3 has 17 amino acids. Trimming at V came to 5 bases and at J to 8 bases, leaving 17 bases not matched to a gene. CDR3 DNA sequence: TGTGCCAGCTCATCGTTCGACCCGGGACAGTCTCGGGAAAAACTGTTTTTT. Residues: CASSSFDPGQSREKLFF.

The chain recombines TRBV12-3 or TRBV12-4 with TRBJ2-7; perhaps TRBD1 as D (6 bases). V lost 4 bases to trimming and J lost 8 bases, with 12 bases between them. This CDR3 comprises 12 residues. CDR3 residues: CASSSGHGQQYF. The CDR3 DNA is TGTGCCAGCAGTTCGGGACATGGACAGCAGTACTTC.

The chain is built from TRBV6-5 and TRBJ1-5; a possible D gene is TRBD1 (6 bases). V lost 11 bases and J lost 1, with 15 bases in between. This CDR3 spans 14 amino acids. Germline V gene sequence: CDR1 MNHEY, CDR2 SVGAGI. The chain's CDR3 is CAAVQGMSNQPQHF. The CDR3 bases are TGTGCCGCCGTCCAGGGGATGAGCAATCAGCCCCAGCATTTT.

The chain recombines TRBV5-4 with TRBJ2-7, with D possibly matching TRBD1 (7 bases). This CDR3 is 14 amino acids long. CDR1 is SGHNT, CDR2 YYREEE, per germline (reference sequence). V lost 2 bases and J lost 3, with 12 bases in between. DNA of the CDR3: TGTGCCAGCAGCTTCCAGGGGGGCAACTACGAGCAGTACTTC. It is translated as CASSFQGGNYEQYF.

CDR3 protein: CASSKFVQSNTEAFF. The CDR3 region has the DNA TGTGCCAGCAGCAAATTCGTACAGTCTAACACTGAAGCTTTCTTT. The chain carries TRBV21-1 and TRBJ1-1; the table calls TRBD1, which could not be checked here. TRBV21-1 is tagged as a pseudogene. The CDR3 extends over 15 amino acids.

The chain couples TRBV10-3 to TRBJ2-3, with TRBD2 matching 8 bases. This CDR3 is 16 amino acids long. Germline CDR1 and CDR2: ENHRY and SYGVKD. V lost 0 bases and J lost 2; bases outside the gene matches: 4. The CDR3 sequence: CAISESASGYTDTQYF. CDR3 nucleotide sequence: TGTGCCATCAGTGAGTCGGCTAGCGGGTACACAGATACGCAGTATTTT.

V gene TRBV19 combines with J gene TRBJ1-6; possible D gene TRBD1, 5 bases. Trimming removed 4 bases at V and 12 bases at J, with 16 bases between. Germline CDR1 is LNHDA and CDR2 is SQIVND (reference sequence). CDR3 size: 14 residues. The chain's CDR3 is CASSKAAPQGPLHF. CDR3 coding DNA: TGTGCCAGTAGTAAGGCGGCCCCCCAGGGACCCCTCCACTTT.

This chain's CDR3 is CASSLLDRGNSPLHF. CDR3 DNA sequence: TGTGCCAGCAGTTTACTCGACAGGGGGAATTCACCCCTCCACTTT. V is TRBV6-1 and J is TRBJ1-6, with TRBD1 matching 9 bases. The germline gives CDR1 MNHNS, CDR2 SASEGT. V shed 5 bases, J shed 7 bases, and the junction held 6 bases outside the gene matches. The CDR3 is 15 residues long.

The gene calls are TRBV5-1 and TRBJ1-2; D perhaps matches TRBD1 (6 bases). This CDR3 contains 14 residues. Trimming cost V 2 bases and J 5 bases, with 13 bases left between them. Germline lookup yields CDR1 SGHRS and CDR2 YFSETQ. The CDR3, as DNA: TGCGCCAGCAGCTTTGGCAGGGGTGTGTATGGCTACACCTTC. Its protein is CASSFGRGVYGYTF.

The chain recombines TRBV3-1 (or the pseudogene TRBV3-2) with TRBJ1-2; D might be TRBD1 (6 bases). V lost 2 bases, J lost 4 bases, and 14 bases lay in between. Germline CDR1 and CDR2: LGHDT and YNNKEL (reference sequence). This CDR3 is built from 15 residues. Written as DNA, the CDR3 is TGTGCCAGCAGCCAATATCAGGGGCCTAGCTATGGCTACACCTTC. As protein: CASSQYQGPSYGYTF.

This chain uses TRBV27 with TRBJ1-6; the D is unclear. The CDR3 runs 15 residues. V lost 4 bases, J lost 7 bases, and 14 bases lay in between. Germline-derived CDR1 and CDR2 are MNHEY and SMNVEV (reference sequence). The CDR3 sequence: CASSSPHPRNSPLHF. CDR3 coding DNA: TGTGCCAGCAGTTCCCCCCACCCCAGGAATTCACCCCTCCACTTT.

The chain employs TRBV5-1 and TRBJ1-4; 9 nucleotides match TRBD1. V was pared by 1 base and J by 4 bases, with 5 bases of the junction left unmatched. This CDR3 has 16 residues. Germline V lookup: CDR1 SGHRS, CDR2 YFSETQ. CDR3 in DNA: TGCGCCAGCAGCTTGTTTTTGGGACAGGGTAATGAAAAACTGTTTTTT. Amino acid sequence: CASSLFLGQGNEKLFF.

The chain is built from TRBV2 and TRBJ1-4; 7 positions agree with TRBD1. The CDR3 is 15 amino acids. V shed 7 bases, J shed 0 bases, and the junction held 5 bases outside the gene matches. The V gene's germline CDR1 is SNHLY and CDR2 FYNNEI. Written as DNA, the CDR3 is TGTGCCAGCACGATTCAGGGGGCAACTAATGAAAAACTGTTTTTT. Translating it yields CASTIQGATNEKLFF.

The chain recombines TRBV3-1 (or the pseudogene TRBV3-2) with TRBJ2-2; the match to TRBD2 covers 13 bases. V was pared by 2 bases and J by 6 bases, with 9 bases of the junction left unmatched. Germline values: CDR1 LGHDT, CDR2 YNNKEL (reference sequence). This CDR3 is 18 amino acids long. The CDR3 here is CASSQPGLAGEEAGELFF. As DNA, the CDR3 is TGTGCCAGCAGCCAACCCGGACTAGCGGGGGAAGAGGCCGGGGAGCTGTTTTTT.

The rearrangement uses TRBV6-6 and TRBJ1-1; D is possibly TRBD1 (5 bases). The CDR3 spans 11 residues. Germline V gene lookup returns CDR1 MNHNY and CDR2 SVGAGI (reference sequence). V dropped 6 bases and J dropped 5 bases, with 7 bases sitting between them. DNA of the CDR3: TGTGCCAGCAGACGGGGGACTGAAGCTTTCTTT. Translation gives CASRRGTEAFF.

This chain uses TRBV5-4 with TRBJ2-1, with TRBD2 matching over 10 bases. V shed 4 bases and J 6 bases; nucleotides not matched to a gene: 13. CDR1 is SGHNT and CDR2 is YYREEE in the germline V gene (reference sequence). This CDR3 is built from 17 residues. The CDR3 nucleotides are TGTGCCAGCAGCCCTGGAGGGCGGACTAGCGGCTTCAATGAGCAGTTCTTC. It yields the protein CASSPGGRTSGFNEQFF.

In DNA, the CDR3 is TGCGCCAGCAGCCAGGGACAGGATCAGCCCCAGCATTTT. Amino acid sequence: CASSQGQDQPQHF. This rearrangement joins TRBV4-1 to TRBJ1-5; TRBD1 aligns across 8 bases. The CDR3 covers 13 residues. Germline trimming cut 3 bases from V and 5 bases from J; bases unmatched to any gene: 0. The germline gives CDR1 MGHRA, CDR2 YSYEKL.

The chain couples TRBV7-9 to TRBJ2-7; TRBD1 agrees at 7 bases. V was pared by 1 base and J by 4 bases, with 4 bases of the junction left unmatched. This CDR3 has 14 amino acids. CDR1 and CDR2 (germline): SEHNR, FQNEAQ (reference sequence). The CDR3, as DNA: TGTGCCAGCAGCTTAGTGGACAGGTCTTACGAGCAGTACTTC. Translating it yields CASSLVDRSYEQYF.

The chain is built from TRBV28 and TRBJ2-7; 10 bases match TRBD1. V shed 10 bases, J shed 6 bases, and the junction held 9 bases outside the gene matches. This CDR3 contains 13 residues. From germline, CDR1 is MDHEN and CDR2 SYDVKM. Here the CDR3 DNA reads TGTGCCACCCGGACAGGGGGTTCCCCCGAGCAGTACTTC. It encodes CATRTGGSPEQYF.

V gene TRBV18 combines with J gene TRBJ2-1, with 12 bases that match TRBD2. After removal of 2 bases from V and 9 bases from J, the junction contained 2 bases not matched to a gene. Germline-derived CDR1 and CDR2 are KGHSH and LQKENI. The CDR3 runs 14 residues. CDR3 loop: CASSPGLAGTEQFF. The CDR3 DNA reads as TGTGCCAGCTCACCAGGACTAGCGGGAACTGAGCAGTTCTTC.